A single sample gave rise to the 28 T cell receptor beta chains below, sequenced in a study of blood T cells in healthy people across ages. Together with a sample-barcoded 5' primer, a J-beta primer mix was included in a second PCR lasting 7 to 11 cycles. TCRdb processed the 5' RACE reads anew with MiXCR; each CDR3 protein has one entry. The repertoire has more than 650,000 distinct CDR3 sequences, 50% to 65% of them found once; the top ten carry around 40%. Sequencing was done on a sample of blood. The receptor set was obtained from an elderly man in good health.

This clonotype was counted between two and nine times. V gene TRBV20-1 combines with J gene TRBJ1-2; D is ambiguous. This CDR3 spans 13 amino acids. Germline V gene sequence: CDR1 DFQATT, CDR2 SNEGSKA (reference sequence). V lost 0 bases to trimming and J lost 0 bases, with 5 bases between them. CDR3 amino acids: CSARENSNYGYTF. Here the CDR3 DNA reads TGCAGTGCTAGAGAAAACTCTAACTATGGCTACACCTTC.

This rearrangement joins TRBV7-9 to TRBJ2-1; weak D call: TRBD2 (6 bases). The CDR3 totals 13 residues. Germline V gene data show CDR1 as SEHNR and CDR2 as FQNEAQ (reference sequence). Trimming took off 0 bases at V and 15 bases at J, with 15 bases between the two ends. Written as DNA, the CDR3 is TGTGCCAGCAGCTTAGCAGGTGCGGGGCAGCGGTTCTTC. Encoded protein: CASSLAGAGQRFF.

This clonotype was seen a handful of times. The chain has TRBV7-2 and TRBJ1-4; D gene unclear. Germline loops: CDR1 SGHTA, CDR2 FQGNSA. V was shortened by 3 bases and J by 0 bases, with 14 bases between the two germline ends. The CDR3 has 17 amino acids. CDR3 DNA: TGTGCCAGCAGCTTCAGTAATGTGGCGTCAACTAATGAAAAACTGTTTTTT. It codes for CASSFSNVASTNEKLFF.

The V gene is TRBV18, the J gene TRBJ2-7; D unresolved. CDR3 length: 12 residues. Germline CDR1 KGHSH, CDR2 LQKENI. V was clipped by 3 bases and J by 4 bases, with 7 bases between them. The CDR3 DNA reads TGTGCCAGCTCACCCAACGAATACGAGCAGTACTTC. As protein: CASSPNEYEQYF.

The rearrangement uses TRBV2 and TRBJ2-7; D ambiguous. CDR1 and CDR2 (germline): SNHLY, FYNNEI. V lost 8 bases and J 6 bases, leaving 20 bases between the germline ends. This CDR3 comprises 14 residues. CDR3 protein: CASLPRGPSCEQYF. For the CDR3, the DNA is TGTGCCAGCCTTCCCCGAGGTCCCTCGTGCGAGCAGTACTTC.

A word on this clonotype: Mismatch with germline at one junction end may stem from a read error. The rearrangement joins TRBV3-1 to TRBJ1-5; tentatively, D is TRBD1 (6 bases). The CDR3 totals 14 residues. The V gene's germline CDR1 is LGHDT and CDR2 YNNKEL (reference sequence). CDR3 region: CASSQEQGRQPRHF. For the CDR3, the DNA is TGTGCCAGCAGCCAAGAACAGGGTAGACAGCCCCGGCATTTT.

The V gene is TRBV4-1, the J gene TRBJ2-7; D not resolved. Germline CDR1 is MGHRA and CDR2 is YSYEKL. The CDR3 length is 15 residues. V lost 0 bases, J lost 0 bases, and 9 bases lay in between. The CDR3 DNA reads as TGCGCCAGCAGCCAAGAGCAATGGAGCTCCTACGAGCAGTACTTC. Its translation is CASSQEQWSSYEQYF.

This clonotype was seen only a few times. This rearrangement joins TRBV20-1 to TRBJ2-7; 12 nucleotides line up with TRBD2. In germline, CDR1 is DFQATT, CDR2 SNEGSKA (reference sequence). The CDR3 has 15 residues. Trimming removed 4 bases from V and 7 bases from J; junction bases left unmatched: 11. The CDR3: CSATGLAGLYNEQYF. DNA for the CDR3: TGCAGTGCTACGGGACTAGCGGGCCTCTACAATGAGCAGTACTTC.

The CDR3 DNA reads as TGTGCCAGCGGCCGGGACTCAGCAAACACTGAAGCTTTCTTT. Translating it yields CASGRDSANTEAFF. The chain couples TRBV27 to TRBJ1-1, with D possibly TRBD1 on 5 matching bases. The V and J ends lost 8 bases and 2 bases respectively, with 15 bases between them. CDR1 and CDR2 from the germline V gene are MNHEY and SMNVEV (reference sequence). The CDR3 extends over 14 amino acids.

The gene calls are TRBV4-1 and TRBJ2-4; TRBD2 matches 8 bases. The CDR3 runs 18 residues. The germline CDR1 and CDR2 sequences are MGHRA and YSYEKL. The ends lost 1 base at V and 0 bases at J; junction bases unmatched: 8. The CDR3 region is CASSQGGVAGLAKNIQYF. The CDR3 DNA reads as TGCGCCAGCAGCCAAGGGGGGGTAGCGGGACTAGCCAAAAACATTCAGTACTTC.

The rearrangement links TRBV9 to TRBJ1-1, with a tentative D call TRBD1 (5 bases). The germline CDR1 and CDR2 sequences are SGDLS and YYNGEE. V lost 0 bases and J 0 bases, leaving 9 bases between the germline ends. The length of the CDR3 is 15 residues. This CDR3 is CASSVGGNLNTEAFF. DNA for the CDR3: TGTGCCAGCAGCGTAGGGGGGAACCTGAACACTGAAGCTTTCTTT. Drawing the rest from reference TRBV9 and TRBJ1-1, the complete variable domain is DSGVTQTPKHLITATGQRVTLRCSPRSGDLSVYWYQQSLDQGLQFLIQYYNGEERAKGNILERFSAQQFPDLHSELNLSSLELGDSALYFCASSVGGNLNTEAFFGQGTRLTVV.

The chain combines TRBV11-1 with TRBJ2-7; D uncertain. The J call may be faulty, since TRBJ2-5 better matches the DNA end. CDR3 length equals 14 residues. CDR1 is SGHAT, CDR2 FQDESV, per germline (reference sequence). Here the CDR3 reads CASSLGRTRETQYF. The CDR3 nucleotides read TGTGCCAGCAGCTTAGGCCGAACCCGGGAGACCCAGTACTTC.

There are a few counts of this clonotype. For the CDR3, the DNA is TGTGCCAGCAGTCCCTGGGGACAGGTCTCCTACGAGCAGTACTTC. Protein product: CASSPWGQVSYEQYF. The chain has TRBV25-1 and TRBJ2-7, with 8 bases identical to TRBD1. V was pared by 5 bases and J by 0 bases, with 6 bases of the junction left unmatched. The germline gives CDR1 MGHDK, CDR2 SYGVNS. This CDR3 is 15 amino acids long.

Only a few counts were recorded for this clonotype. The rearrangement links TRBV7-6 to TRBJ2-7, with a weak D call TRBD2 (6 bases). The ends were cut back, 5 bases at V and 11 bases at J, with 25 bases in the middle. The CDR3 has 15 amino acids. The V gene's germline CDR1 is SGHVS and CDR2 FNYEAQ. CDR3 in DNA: TGTGCCAGCAGCCCTACTGCCCAGCGGGTGGAAGAAGAGTACTTC. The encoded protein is CASSPTAQRVEEEYF.

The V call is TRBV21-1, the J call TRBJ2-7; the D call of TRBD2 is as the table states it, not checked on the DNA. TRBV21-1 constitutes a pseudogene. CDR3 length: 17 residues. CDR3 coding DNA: TGTGCCAGCAGCAAAACGAGACTAGCGGGGATGATTTACGAGCAGTACTTC. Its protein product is CASSKTRLAGMIYEQYF.

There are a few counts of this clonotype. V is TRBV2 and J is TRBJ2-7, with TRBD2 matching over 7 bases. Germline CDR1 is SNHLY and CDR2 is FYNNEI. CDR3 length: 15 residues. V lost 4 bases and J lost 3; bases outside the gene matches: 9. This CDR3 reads CASSGGTTPFYEQYF. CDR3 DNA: TGTGCCAGCAGTGGTGGGACTACTCCCTTCTACGAGCAGTACTTC.

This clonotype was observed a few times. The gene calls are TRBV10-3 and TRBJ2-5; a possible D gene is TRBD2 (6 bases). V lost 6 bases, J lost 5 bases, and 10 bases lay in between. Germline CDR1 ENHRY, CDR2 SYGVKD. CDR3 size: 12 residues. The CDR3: CAIRGTSETQYF. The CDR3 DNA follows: TGTGCCATCAGGGGGACTTCGGAGACCCAGTACTTC.

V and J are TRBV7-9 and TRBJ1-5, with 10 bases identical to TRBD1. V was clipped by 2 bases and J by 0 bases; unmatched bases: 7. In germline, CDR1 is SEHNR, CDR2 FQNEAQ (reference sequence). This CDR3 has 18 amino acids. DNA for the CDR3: TGTGCCAGCAGCTTATCGGGACAGGGGCTACATAGCAATCAGCCCCAGCATTTT. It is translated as CASSLSGQGLHSNQPQHF.

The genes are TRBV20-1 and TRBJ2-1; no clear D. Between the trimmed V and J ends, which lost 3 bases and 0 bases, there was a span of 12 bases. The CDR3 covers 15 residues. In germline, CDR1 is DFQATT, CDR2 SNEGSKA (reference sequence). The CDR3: CSARGLASSYNEQFF. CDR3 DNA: TGCAGTGCTAGGGGTCTCGCTAGCTCCTACAATGAGCAGTTCTTC.

In DNA form, the CDR3 reads TGTGCCAGCAACTACAGGGTTGCGGAGACCCAGTACTTC. Protein: CASNYRVAETQYF. The chain links TRBV2 to TRBJ2-5, with D perhaps matching TRBD1 (6 bases). From germline, CDR1 is SNHLY and CDR2 FYNNEI. CDR3 length: 13 amino acids. The V gene lost 7 bases and the J gene lost 5 bases, with 14 bases spanning the gap.

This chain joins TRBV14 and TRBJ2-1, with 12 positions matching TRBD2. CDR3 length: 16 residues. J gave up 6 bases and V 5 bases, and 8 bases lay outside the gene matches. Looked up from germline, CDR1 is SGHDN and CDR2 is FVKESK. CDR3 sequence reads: CASSSQTSGRGNEQFF. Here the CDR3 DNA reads TGTGCCAGCAGCTCCCAGACTAGCGGGAGAGGCAATGAGCAGTTCTTC.

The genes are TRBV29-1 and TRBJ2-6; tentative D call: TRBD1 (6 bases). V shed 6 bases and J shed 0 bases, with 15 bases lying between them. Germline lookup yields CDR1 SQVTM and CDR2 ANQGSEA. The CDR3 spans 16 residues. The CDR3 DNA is TGCAGCGTCCCCTCCGGGACATTCTCTGGGGCCAACGTCCTGACTTTC. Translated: CSVPSGTFSGANVLTF.

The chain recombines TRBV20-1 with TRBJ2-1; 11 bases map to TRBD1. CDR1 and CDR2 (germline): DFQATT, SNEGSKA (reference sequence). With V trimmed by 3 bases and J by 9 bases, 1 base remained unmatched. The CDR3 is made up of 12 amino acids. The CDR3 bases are TGCAGTGCTAGGGGACAGGGGGGTGAGCAGTTCTTC. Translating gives CSARGQGGEQFF.

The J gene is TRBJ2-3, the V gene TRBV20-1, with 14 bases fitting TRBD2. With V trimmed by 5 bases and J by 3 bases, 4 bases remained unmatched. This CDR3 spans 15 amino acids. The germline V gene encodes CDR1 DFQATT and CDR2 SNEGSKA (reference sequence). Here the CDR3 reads CSAGRLAGGTDTQYF. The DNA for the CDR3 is TGCAGTGCTGGCCGACTAGCGGGAGGGACAGATACGCAGTATTTT.

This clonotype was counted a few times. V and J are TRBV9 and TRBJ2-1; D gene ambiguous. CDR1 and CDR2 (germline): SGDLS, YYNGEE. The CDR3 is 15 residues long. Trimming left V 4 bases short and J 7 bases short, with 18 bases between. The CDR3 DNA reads TGTGCCAGCAGCCCGAGTCCAGGCCTGGGAAATGAGCAGTTCTTC. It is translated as CASSPSPGLGNEQFF.

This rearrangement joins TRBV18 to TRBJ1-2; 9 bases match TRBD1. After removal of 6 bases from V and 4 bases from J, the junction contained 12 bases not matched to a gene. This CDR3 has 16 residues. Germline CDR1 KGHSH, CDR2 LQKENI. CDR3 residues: CASSHPTGGWVYGYTF. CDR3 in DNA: TGTGCCAGCTCCCATCCCACAGGGGGCTGGGTCTATGGCTACACCTTC.

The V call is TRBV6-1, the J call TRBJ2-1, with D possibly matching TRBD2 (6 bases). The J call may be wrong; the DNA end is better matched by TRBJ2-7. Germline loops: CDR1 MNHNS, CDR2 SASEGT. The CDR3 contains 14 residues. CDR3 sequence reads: CASLGWGLYNEQYF. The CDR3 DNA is TGTGCCAGCTTAGGCTGGGGACTTTACAATGAGCAGTACTTC.

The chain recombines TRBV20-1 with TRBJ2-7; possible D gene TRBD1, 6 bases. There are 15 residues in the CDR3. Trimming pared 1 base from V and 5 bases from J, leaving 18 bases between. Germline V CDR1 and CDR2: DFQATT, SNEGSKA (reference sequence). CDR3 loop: CSARGERTGLHEQYF. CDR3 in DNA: TGCAGTGCTAGAGGGGAGCGAACAGGGCTCCACGAGCAGTACTTC.